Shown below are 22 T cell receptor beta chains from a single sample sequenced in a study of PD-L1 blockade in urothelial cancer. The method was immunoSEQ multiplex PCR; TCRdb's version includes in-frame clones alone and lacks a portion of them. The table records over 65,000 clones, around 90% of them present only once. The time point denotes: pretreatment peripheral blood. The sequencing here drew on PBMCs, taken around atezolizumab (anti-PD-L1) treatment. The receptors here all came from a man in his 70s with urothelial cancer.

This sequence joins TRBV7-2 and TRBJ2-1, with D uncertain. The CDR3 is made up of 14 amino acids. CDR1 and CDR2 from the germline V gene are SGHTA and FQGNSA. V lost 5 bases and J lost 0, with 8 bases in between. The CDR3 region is CASSRSGSYNEQFF. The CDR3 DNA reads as TGTGCCAGCAGCCGGAGTGGCTCCTACAATGAGCAGTTCTTC.

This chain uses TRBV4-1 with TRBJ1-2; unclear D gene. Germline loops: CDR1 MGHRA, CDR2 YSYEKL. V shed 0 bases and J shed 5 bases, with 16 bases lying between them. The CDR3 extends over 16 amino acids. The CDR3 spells CASSQDLGSHTYGYTF. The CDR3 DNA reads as TGCGCCAGCAGCCAAGATCTGGGCAGTCACACTTATGGCTACACCTTC.

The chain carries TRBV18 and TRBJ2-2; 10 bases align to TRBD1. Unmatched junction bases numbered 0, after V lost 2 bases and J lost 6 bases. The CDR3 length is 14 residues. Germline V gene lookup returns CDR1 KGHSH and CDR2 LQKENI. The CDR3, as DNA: TGTGCCAGCTCACCAGGGACAGGGGCCGGGGAGCTGTTTTTT. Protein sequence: CASSPGTGAGELFF. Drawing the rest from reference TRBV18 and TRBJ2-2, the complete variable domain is NAGVMQNPRHLVRRRGQEARLRCSPMKGHSHVYWYRQLPEEGLKFMVYLQKENIIDESGMPKERFSAEFPKEGPSILRIQQVVRGDSAAYFCASSPGTGAGELFFGEGSRLTVL.

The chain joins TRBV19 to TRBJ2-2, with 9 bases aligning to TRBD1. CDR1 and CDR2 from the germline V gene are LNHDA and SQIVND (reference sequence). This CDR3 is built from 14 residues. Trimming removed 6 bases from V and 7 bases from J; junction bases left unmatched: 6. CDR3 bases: TGTGCCAGTAGGACGGGACAGGGCGGCGGGGAGCTGTTTTTT. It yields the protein CASRTGQGGGELFF.

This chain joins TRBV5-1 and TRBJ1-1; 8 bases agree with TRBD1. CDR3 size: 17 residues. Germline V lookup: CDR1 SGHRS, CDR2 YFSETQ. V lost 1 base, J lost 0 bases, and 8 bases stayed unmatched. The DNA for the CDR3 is TGCGCCAGCAGCTTGCGGACAGGGAGGGGAATGAACACTGAAGCTTTCTTT. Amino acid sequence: CASSLRTGRGMNTEAFF.

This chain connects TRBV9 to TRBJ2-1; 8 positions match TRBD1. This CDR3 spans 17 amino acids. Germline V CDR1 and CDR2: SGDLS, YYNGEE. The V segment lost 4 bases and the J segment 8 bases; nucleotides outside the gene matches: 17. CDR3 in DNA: TGTGCCAGCAGCAGAATGGCGGGACAGGACCGGTCTTATGAGCAGTTCTTC. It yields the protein CASSRMAGQDRSYEQFF. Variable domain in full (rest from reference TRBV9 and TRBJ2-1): DSGVTQTPKHLITATGQRVTLRCSPRSGDLSVYWYQQSLDQGLQFLIQYYNGEERAKGNILERFSAQQFPDLHSELNLSSLELGDSALYFCASSRMAGQDRSYEQFFGPGTRLTVL.

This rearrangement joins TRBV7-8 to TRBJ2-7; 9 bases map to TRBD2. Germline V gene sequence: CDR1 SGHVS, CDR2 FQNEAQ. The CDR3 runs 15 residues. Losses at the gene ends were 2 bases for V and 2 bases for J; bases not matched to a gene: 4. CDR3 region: CASSLRASGAYEQYF. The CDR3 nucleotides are TGTGCCAGCAGCTTACGGGCTAGCGGGGCCTACGAGCAGTACTTC.

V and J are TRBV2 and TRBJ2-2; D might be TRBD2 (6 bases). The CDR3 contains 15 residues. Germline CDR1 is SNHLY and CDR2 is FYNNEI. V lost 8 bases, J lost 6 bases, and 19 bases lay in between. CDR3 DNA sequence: TGTGCCAGCGGCTGGACTTCGGGAGAGGCCGGGGAGCTGTTTTTT. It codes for CASGWTSGEAGELFF.

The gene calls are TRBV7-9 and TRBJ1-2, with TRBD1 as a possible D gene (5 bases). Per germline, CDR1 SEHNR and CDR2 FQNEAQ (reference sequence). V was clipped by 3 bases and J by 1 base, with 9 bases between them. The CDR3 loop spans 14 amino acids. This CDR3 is CASSFRDLNYGYTF. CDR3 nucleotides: TGTGCCAGCAGCTTCAGGGATCTTAACTATGGCTACACCTTC. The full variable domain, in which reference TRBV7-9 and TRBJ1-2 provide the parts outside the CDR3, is DTGVSQNPRHKITKRGQNVTFRCDPISEHNRLYWYRQTLGQGPEFLTYFQNEAQLEKSRLLSDRFSAERPKGSFSTLEIQRTEQGDSAMYLCASSFRDLNYGYTFGSGTRLTVV.

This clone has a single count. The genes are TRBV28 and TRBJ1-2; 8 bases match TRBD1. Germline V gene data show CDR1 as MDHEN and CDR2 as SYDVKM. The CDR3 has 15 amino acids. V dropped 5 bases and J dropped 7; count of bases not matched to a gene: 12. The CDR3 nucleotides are TGTGCCAGCAGTGCCCACCAGGGGGCGCGGCTTGGCTACACCTTC. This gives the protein CASSAHQGARLGYTF.

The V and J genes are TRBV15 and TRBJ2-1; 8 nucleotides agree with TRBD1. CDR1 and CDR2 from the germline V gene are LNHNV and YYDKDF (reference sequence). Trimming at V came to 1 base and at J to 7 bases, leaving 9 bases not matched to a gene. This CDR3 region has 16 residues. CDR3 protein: CATSRAGDRGGNEQFF. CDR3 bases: TGTGCCACCAGCAGAGCGGGAGACAGGGGAGGAAATGAGCAGTTCTTC.

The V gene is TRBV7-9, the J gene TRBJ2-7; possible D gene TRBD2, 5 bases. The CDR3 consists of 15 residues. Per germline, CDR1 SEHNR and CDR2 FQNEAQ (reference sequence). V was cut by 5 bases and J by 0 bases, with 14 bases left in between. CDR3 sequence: CASSPRRASSYEQYF. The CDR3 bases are TGTGCCAGCAGCCCGAGGCGGGCGAGCTCCTACGAGCAGTACTTC.

DNA for the CDR3: TGTGCCAGCAGCCCGTGGACGGAGGACTATGGCTACACCTTC. Its protein product is CASSPWTEDYGYTF. The chain employs TRBV7-9 and TRBJ1-2; D is uncertain. The V gene's germline CDR1 is SEHNR and CDR2 FQNEAQ (reference sequence). The CDR3 has 14 residues. V was shortened by 5 bases and J by 3 bases, with 13 bases between the two germline ends.

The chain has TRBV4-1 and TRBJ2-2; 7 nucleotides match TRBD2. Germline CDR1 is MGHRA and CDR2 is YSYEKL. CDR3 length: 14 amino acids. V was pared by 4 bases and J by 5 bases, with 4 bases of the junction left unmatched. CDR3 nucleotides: TGCGCCAGCAGCCTAAGCGGGAATACCGGGGAGCTGTTTTTT. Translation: CASSLSGNTGELFF.

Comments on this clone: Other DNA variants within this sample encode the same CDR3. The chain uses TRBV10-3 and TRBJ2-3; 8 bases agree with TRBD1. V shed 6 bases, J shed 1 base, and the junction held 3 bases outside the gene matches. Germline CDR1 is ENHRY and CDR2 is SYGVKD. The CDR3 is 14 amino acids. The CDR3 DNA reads TGTGCCATCAGGCCGGGACAGGGCACAGATACGCAGTATTTT. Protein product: CAIRPGQGTDTQYF.

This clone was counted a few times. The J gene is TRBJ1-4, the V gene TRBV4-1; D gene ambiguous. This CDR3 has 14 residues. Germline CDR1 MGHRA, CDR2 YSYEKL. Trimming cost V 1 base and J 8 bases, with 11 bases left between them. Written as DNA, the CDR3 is TGCGCCAGCAGCCAAGTGTCGAGCGTAGAAAAACTGTTTTTT. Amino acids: CASSQVSSVEKLFF.

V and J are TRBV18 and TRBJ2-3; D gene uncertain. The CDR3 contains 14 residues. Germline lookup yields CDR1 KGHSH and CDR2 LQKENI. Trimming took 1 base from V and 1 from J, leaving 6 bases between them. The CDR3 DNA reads TGTGCCAGCTCACCACTCCGCGGCACAGATACGCAGTATTTT. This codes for CASSPLRGTDTQYF.

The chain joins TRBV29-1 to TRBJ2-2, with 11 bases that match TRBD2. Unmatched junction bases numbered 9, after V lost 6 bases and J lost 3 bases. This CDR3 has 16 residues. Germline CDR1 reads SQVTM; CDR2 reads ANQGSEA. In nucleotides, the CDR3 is TGCAGCGTAGAGGGACTAGCGGTAGGGTACACCGGGGAGCTGTTTTTT. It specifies CSVEGLAVGYTGELFF.

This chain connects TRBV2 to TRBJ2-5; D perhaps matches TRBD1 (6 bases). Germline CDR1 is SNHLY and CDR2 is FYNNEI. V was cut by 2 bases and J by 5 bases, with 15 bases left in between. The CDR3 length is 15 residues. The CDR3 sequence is CASSEFTGFLETQYF. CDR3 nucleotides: TGTGCCAGCAGTGAATTTACAGGGTTTTTGGAGACCCAGTACTTC.

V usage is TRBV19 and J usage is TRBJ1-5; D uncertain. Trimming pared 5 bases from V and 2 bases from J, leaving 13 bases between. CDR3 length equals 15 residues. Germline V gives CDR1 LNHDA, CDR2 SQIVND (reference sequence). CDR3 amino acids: CASSVGVRGNQPQHF. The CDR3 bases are TGTGCCAGTAGTGTCGGGGTAAGGGGCAATCAGCCCCAGCATTTT.

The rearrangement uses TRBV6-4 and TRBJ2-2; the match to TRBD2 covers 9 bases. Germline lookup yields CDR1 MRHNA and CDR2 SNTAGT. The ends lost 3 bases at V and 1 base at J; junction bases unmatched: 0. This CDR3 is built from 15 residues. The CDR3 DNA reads TGTGCCAGCAGTGAGACTAGCGGGAACACCGGGGAGCTGTTTTTT. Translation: CASSETSGNTGELFF.

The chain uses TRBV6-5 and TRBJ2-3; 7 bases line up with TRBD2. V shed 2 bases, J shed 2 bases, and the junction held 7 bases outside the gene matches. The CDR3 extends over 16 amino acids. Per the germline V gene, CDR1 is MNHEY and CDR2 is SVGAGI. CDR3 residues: CASSYVAGAPTDTQYF. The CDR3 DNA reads TGTGCCAGCAGTTACGTAGCGGGCGCCCCCACAGATACGCAGTATTTT.